The next 20 T cell receptor beta chains were all read from a single sample in a study of T cell responses to AZD1222 COVID-19 vaccine. Only in-frame clones appear in the TCRdb table, and some are missing; sequencing was by immunoSEQ multiplex PCR. This table holds around 130,000 clones, 85% to 95% found once. The specimen was peripheral blood, collected on day 0 of AZD1222 vaccination. The receptors derive from an adult in good health.

Of note for this clone: The junction and the germline gene differ at one end; a read error may be behind it. This chain uses TRBV7-7 with TRBJ2-2; 10 nucleotides align to TRBD2. The CDR3 sequence is 14 residues long. Germline V gene sequence: CDR1 SSHAT, CDR2 FNYEAQ (reference sequence). The CDR3 region is CASSLAGEGGELFF. The CDR3 DNA sequence: TGTGCCAGCAGCCTAGCGGGAGAGGGCGGGGAGCTGTTTTTT.

V gene TRBV5-6 combines with J gene TRBJ1-1; possibly TRBD1 for D (5 bases). Looked up from germline, CDR1 is SGHDT and CDR2 is YYEEEE. The ends were cut back, 1 base at V and 5 bases at J, with 12 bases in the middle. This CDR3 is 14 amino acids long. The CDR3 coding sequence is TGTGCCAGCAGCTTGACGGGGCTTTTAACTGAAGCTTTCTTT. This gives the protein CASSLTGLLTEAFF.

The V and J genes are TRBV5-1 and TRBJ2-3, with a possible D match to TRBD1 (6 bases). Germline-derived CDR1 and CDR2 are SGHRS and YFSETQ. This CDR3 has 15 amino acids. The V gene lost 4 bases and the J gene lost 7 bases, with 19 bases spanning the gap. Here the CDR3 DNA reads TGCGCCAGCAGCCTCCAGGGGATTGAGAGCTATACGCAGTATTTT. It yields the protein CASSLQGIESYTQYF.

A note on this clone: The same CDR3 is also encoded by other DNA sequences in this sample. V usage is TRBV5-1 and J usage is TRBJ1-4; TRBD1 might be the D (5 bases). The CDR3 runs to 14 residues. The germline gives CDR1 SGHRS, CDR2 YFSETQ. V gave up 0 bases and J gave up 8 bases, with 11 bases separating them. The CDR3 DNA reads as TGCGCCAGCAGCTTGGGGCAGGGTAGGGAAAAACTGTTTTTT. Translation: CASSLGQGREKLFF.

This clone was found a few times. The chain carries TRBV28 and TRBJ2-7; TRBD1 agrees at 9 bases. The CDR3 is 14 amino acids. Germline-derived CDR1 and CDR2 are MDHEN and SYDVKM. V was clipped by 6 bases and J by 2 bases; unmatched bases: 5. The CDR3 reads CASRETGGAYEQYF. The CDR3 nucleotides read TGTGCCAGCAGAGAGACAGGGGGAGCCTACGAGCAGTACTTC.

V usage is TRBV5-4 and J usage is TRBJ1-2; a possible D gene is TRBD1 (5 bases). The germline V gene encodes CDR1 SGHNT and CDR2 YYREEE (reference sequence). This CDR3 has 13 residues. V was trimmed by 3 bases and J by 5 bases, leaving 11 bases between them. DNA for the CDR3: TGTGCCAGCAGCTCGAAAGGGGATTATGGCTACACCTTC. Its translation: CASSSKGDYGYTF.

The CDR3 reads CATSDLAGPQHF. CDR3 nucleotide sequence: TGTGCCACCAGTGACCTTGCGGGGCCCCAGCATTTT. The chain has TRBV24-1 and TRBJ1-5; D is ambiguous. In germline, CDR1 is KGHDR, CDR2 SFDVKD. The CDR3 extends over 12 amino acids. V lost 4 bases and J lost 9, with 9 bases in between.

The CDR3 sequence: CASRGAGEAFF. The DNA of the CDR3 is TGTGCCAGCAGAGGGGCGGGAGAAGCTTTCTTT. The chain joins TRBV6-5 to TRBJ1-1; TRBD1 is a possible D gene (5 bases). The CDR3 has 11 amino acids. CDR1 and CDR2 from the germline V gene are MNHEY and SVGAGI. Trimming took off 6 bases at V and 8 bases at J, with 10 bases between the two ends.

This sequence joins TRBV19 and TRBJ1-6; no firm D call. This CDR3 is built from 14 residues. Germline V gives CDR1 LNHDA, CDR2 SQIVND (reference sequence). Trimming took 5 bases from V and 10 from J, leaving 15 bases between them. CDR3 DNA sequence: TGTGCCAGTAGTCTCCGTACTTTGAGCTCACCCCTCCACTTT. Translation gives CASSLRTLSSPLHF.

The rearrangement joins TRBV5-6 to TRBJ2-1, with 8 positions matching TRBD2. The trim removed 1 base at V and 3 bases at J, leaving 3 bases unmatched. The CDR3 is 15 residues long. The germline V gene encodes CDR1 SGHDT and CDR2 YYEEEE. The CDR3 loop reads CASSLRLAGYNEQFF. The CDR3 DNA sequence: TGTGCCAGCAGCTTGCGGCTAGCGGGCTACAATGAGCAGTTCTTC. Looking up the rest from reference TRBV5-6 and TRBJ2-1 gives the full variable domain: DAGVTQSPTHLIKTRGQQVTLRCSPKSGHDTVSWYQQALGQGPQFIFQYYEEEERQRGNFPDRFSGHQFPNYSSELNVNALLLGDSALYLCASSLRLAGYNEQFFGPGTRLTVL.

V gene TRBV28 combines with J gene TRBJ2-7; D gene uncertain. Trimming pared 5 bases from V and 6 bases from J, leaving 14 bases between. This CDR3 region has 13 residues. Germline loops: CDR1 MDHEN, CDR2 SYDVKM. The DNA of the CDR3 is TGTGCCAGCAGTCTCGGTAGTAGCACCGAGCAGTACTTC. Amino acid sequence: CASSLGSSTEQYF.

This clone was seen only once. V is TRBV7-8 and J is TRBJ1-1; perhaps TRBD1 as D (6 bases). The CDR3 has 15 residues. Germline assignment: CDR1 SGHVS and CDR2 FQNEAQ. V lost 5 bases to trimming and J lost 2 bases, with 15 bases between them. The CDR3 DNA reads as TGTGCCAGCAGCCCCAGGACAGAGTTAAACACTGAAGCTTTCTTT. Amino acid sequence: CASSPRTELNTEAFF.

The table lists this clone with a count of one. The CDR3 region has the DNA TGTGCCAGCAGCTTTGGATATGGCTACACCTTC. Amino acids: CASSFGYGYTF. This chain connects TRBV5-4 to TRBJ1-2, with D hard to call. With 2 bases removed from V and 5 bases from J, the gap between germline ends came to 4 bases. Per the germline V gene, CDR1 is SGHNT and CDR2 is YYREEE (reference sequence). There are 11 residues in the CDR3.

The V call is TRBV6-1, the J call TRBJ1-1; 7 nucleotides line up with TRBD1. Germline V gene sequence: CDR1 MNHNS, CDR2 SASEGT. Germline trimming cut 1 base from V and 5 bases from J; bases unmatched to any gene: 7. The CDR3 totals 15 residues. Written as DNA, the CDR3 is TGTGCCAGCAGTGAAGATTCAGGGGGAAAAACTGAAGCTTTCTTT. Its translation: CASSEDSGGKTEAFF.

This chain links TRBV14 with TRBJ2-7; the match to TRBD2 covers 12 bases. CDR3 length: 14 amino acids. With 5 bases clipped from V and 1 base from J, the junction kept 0 bases outside the gene matches. Per germline, CDR1 SGHDN and CDR2 FVKESK. CDR3 sequence (DNA): TGTGCCAGCAGCGGGACTAGCGGGTCCTACGAGCAGTACTTC. Its translation is CASSGTSGSYEQYF.

The V gene is TRBV7-2, the J gene TRBJ2-5, with D perhaps TRBD2 (6 bases). Trimming took off 1 base at V and 5 bases at J, with 17 bases between the two ends. The CDR3 contains 16 residues. Germline assignment: CDR1 SGHTA and CDR2 FQGNSA. The CDR3 is CASSLGDPGRQETQYF. CDR3 bases: TGTGCCAGCAGCTTAGGCGACCCAGGGAGGCAGGAGACCCAGTACTTC.

The gene calls are TRBV4-3 and TRBJ2-7; 7 nucleotides agree with TRBD1. Germline CDR1 reads LGHNA; CDR2 reads YSLEER. The CDR3 totals 17 residues. V lost 3 bases to trimming and J lost 3 bases; unmatched junction nucleotides: 14. The CDR3 DNA sequence: TGCGCCAGCAGCCAGTCTTACAACTCGGGACAGAACTACGAGCAGTACTTC. It codes for CASSQSYNSGQNYEQYF.

The V and J genes are TRBV7-6 and TRBJ2-7, with TRBD2 matching 8 bases. Losses at the gene ends were 5 bases for V and 3 bases for J; bases not matched to a gene: 18. The CDR3 is 18 residues long. Germline CDR1 is SGHVS and CDR2 is FNYEAQ. The CDR3 nucleotides are TGTGCCAGCAGCATAACCCCTCGACCAGTAGCGGGGCACTACGAGCAGTACTTC. Residues: CASSITPRPVAGHYEQYF.

CDR3 protein: CASSQVVGQNSPLHF. The CDR3 DNA is TGCGCCAGCAGCCAAGTTGTAGGTCAGAATTCACCCCTCCACTTT. This chain links TRBV4-1 with TRBJ1-6, with D unclear. Trimming removed 1 base from V and 7 bases from J, with 11 bases in between. The CDR3 extends over 15 amino acids. Germline V gene data show CDR1 as MGHRA and CDR2 as YSYEKL.

The chain couples TRBV30 to TRBJ1-5; no clear D. Deletions cut 1 base from V and 2 bases from J, with 9 bases between. The CDR3 totals 14 residues. Germline assignment: CDR1 GTSNPN and CDR2 SVGIG (reference sequence). The CDR3, as DNA: TGTGCCTGGAGTGGCGGGGTTCGCAATCAGCCCCAGCATTTT. Protein: CAWSGGVRNQPQHF. The full variable domain, its missing parts supplied by reference TRBV30 and TRBJ1-5, is SQTIHQWPATLVQPVGSPLSLECTVEGTSNPNLYWYRQAAGRGLQLLFYSVGIGQISSEVPQNLSASRPQDRQFILSSKKLLLSDSGFYLCAWSGGVRNQPQHFGDGTRLSIL.